This T cell receptor beta chain was sequenced for a study of T cells after yellow fever vaccination. Study outcomes and limitations: Most clones from primary vaccination resurfaced after the booster (around 95% CD4, over 85% CD8).

This clonotype turned up a few times. Its antigen is not identified. The ends lost 3 bases at V and 7 bases at J; junction bases unmatched: 14. Germline-derived CDR1 and CDR2 are LNHNV and YYDKDF (reference sequence). This CDR3 comprises 16 residues. TCRdb reprocessed the 5' RACE reads with MiXCR, giving one entry per CDR3 protein. The table records some 550,000 distinct CDR3 sequences, around 21% of them present only once. The chain carries TRBV15 and TRBJ2-5, with 7 bases aligning to TRBD1. This TCR was recovered from a man younger than 40 who received the YFV17D yellow fever vaccine. The sample consisted of PBMCs, taken 15 days after the yellow fever booster vaccination. In nucleotides, the CDR3 is TGTGCCACCAGCAGGAGACAGGGAATGGTGGTAGGGACCCAGTACTTC. Translation gives CATSRRQGMVVGTQYF.